One and the same sample provided the 14 T cell receptor beta chains below, sequenced in a study of graft-versus-host responses after intestinal transplantation. The protocol was immunoSEQ multiplex PCR, while the TCRdb copy is restricted to in-frame clones and leaves out a portion. The table records about 88,000 clones, about 94% of them present only once. Their target antigens are unknown. The specimen was unstimulated CD4+ T cells sorted from spleen or lymph node cells, collected before transplant. The receptors were gathered from a human donor who was the organ donor for an intestinal transplant.

The chain joins TRBV5-1 to TRBJ1-1, with a tentative D call TRBD1 (5 bases). The CDR3 totals 13 residues. Germline CDR1 and CDR2: SGHRS and YFSETQ. Trimming shortened V by 0 bases and J by 5 bases, and 8 bases separated the two germline ends. CDR3 nucleotides: TGCGCCAGCAGCTTGGAGCAGGGAACTGAAGCTTTCTTT. Protein sequence: CASSLEQGTEAFF.

V is TRBV6-1 and J is TRBJ1-1; D is possibly TRBD1 (6 bases). Trimming left V 5 bases short and J 5 bases short, with 15 bases between. The germline gives CDR1 MNHNS, CDR2 SASEGT. This CDR3 has 14 residues. This CDR3 reads CASSRQVGGTEAFF. The CDR3 DNA sequence: TGTGCCAGCAGTAGACAGGTCGGGGGAACTGAAGCTTTCTTT.

The chain joins TRBV19 to TRBJ2-1; 11 bases line up with TRBD2. V dropped 5 bases and J dropped 3; count of bases not matched to a gene: 9. Germline CDR1 reads LNHDA; CDR2 reads SQIVND (reference sequence). The CDR3 runs 17 residues. The CDR3 bases are TGTGCCAGTAGTTTACCTACTAGCGGGGGTTTCTACAATGAGCAGTTCTTC. Protein sequence: CASSLPTSGGFYNEQFF.

A note on this clone: Lacking the conserved final phenylalanine or tryptophan, this CDR3 likely reflects a read error. The chain has TRBV6-4 and TRBJ2-3; 12 positions match TRBD2. CDR1 and CDR2 (germline): MRHNA, SNTAGT. The CDR3 length is 16 residues. The junction had 8 bases not matched to a gene; V was cut back by 6 bases and J by 4 bases. Written as DNA, the CDR3 is TGTGCCAGCAGCAGGACTAGCGGGGTTTCGCCAGATACGCAGTATTCT. It is translated as CASSRTSGVSPDTQYS.

A word on this clone: Other DNA variants within this sample encode the same CDR3. The CDR3 protein is CASSLGVYTEAFF. As DNA, the CDR3 is TGTGCCAGCAGCTTAGGTGTCTACACTGAAGCTTTCTTT. The chain couples TRBV7-6 to TRBJ1-1, with D uncertain. This CDR3 comprises 13 residues. V gave up 1 base and J gave up 3 bases, with 6 bases separating them. CDR1 and CDR2 (germline): SGHVS, FNYEAQ.

The CDR3 sequence is CASSPPEAGGLNGNEQFF. CDR3 in DNA: TGTGCCAGCTCACCACCGGAAGCGGGGGGGCTGAATGGGAATGAGCAGTTCTTC. The chain carries TRBV18 and TRBJ2-1; 10 bases fit TRBD2. CDR1 and CDR2 from the germline V gene are KGHSH and LQKENI. CDR3 length: 18 residues. The junction had 12 bases not matched to a gene; V was cut back by 0 bases and J by 7 bases.

The chain recombines TRBV6-5 with TRBJ2-7, with 8 bases that match TRBD1. CDR1 MNHEY and CDR2 SVGAGI come from the germline V gene. The trim removed 5 bases at V and 3 bases at J, leaving 6 bases unmatched. CDR3 size: 14 residues. CDR3 DNA sequence: TGTGCCAGCAGTGGCTGGACAGGGAGCTACGAGCAGTACTTC. Translated, it gives CASSGWTGSYEQYF.

V usage is TRBV5-1 and J usage is TRBJ2-5; unclear D gene. The V end lost 0 bases, the J end lost 5 bases, and 11 bases lay between the germline ends. Germline V CDR1 and CDR2: SGHRS, YFSETQ. The CDR3 runs to 14 residues. CDR3 amino acids: CASSLGIEGETQYF. CDR3 DNA sequence: TGCGCCAGCAGCTTGGGTATAGAAGGGGAGACCCAGTACTTC. Together with reference TRBV5-1 and TRBJ2-5, the CDR3 gives the full variable domain: KAGVTQTPRYLIKTRGQQVTLSCSPISGHRSVSWYQQTPGQGLQFLFEYFSETQRNKGNFPGRFSGRQFSNSRSEMNVSTLELGDSALYLCASSLGIEGETQYFGPGTRLLVL.

This chain uses TRBV7-7 with TRBJ2-5; 7 positions match TRBD1. CDR1 is SSHAT and CDR2 is FNYEAQ in the germline V gene (reference sequence). The CDR3 is made up of 14 amino acids. V dropped 5 bases and J dropped 5; count of bases not matched to a gene: 8. The CDR3 nucleotides read TGTGCCAGCAGCCGAAGGACAGGCACGGAGACCCAGTACTTC. Its translation is CASSRRTGTETQYF.

A single count supports this clone. The V call is TRBV4-3, the J call TRBJ1-6; D not certain. Germline assignment: CDR1 LGHNA and CDR2 YSLEER. The CDR3 contains 15 residues. V was trimmed by 3 bases and J by 7 bases, leaving 13 bases between them. The CDR3 sequence is CASSQEELNNSPLHF. CDR3 in DNA: TGCGCCAGCAGCCAGGAAGAGCTGAACAATTCACCCCTCCACTTT.

The chain joins TRBV6-6 to TRBJ1-4; D gene ambiguous. Germline V CDR1 and CDR2: MNHNY, SVGAGI (reference sequence). The CDR3 covers 14 residues. V dropped 6 bases and J dropped 6 bases, with 14 bases sitting between them. CDR3 sequence reads: CASRNDKSHEKLFF. DNA of the CDR3: TGTGCCAGCAGAAACGACAAAAGCCATGAAAAACTGTTTTTT.

In DNA form, the CDR3 reads TGTGCCAGCAGCTTAATGGGCGGGGCCTACGAGCAGTACTTC. As protein: CASSLMGGAYEQYF. V usage is TRBV7-2 and J usage is TRBJ2-7, with a possible D match to TRBD2 (6 bases). Trimming cost V 2 bases and J 2 bases, with 10 bases left between them. Germline CDR1 and CDR2: SGHTA and FQGNSA. The CDR3 is 14 residues long.

The CDR3 sequence: CASSTRNRGGSPLHF. In DNA form, the CDR3 reads TGTGCCAGCAGCACAAGAAATCGGGGAGGATCACCCCTCCACTTT. This chain connects TRBV7-2 to TRBJ1-6; D uncertain. The CDR3 runs 15 residues. The germline gives CDR1 SGHTA, CDR2 FQGNSA. V was cut by 5 bases and J by 10 bases, with 18 bases left in between.

The genes are TRBV28 and TRBJ1-4; 10 nucleotides match TRBD1. The length of the CDR3 is 15 residues. CDR1 and CDR2 (germline): MDHEN, SYDVKM. The V and J ends lost 8 bases and 8 bases, in that order; junction bases with no gene match: 11. Written as DNA, the CDR3 is TGTGCCAGCCAGACAGGGGGCGCGTCTGGCGAAAAACTGTTTTTT. Translating gives CASQTGGASGEKLFF.